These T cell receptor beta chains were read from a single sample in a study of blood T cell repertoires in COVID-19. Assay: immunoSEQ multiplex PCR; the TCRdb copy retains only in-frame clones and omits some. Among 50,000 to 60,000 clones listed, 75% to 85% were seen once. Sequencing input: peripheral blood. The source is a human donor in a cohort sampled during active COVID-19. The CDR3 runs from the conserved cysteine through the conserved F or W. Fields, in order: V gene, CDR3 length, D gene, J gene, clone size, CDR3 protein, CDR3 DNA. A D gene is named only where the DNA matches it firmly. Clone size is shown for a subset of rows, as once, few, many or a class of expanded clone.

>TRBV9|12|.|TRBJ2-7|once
CASSLEGYEQYF
TGTGCCAGCAGCCTTGAGGGCTACGAGCAGTACTTC
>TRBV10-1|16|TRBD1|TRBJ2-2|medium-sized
CARTRQRNRGTGELFF
TGCGCCAGGACCCGCCAGCGGAACAGGGGGACCGGGGAGCTGTTTTTT
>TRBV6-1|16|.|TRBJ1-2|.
CASSEAQGQYVYGYTF
TGTGCCAGCAGTGAAGCGCAGGGGCAATACGTCTATGGCTACACCTTC
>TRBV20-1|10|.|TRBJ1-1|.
CSAYNTEAFF
TGCAGTGCTTATAACACTGAAGCTTTCTTT
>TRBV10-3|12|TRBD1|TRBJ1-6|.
CASQGGNSPLHF
TGTGCCAGTCAGGGGGGTAATTCACCCCTCCACTTT
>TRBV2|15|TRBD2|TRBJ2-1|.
CASSPPGGLVGEQFF
TGTGCCAGCAGCCCCCCGGGGGGACTAGTGGGTGAGCAGTTCTTC
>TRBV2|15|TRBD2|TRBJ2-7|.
CASSEGGTSGRVEYF
TGTGCCAGCAGTGAGGGGGGAACTAGCGGGAGAGTGGAGTACTTC
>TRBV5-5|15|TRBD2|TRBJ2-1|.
CASSPLAGAYNEQFF
TGTGCCAGCAGCCCACTAGCGGGTGCTTACAATGAGCAGTTCTTC
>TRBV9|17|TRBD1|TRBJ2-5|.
CASSVQTGEWEQETQYF
TGTGCCAGCAGCGTCCAGACAGGGGAATGGGAGCAAGAGACCCAGTACTTC
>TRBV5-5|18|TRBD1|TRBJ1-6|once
CASSSGTGRSSYNSPLHF
TGTGCCAGCAGCTCAGGGACAGGGAGGAGCTCCTATAATTCACCCCTCCACTTT
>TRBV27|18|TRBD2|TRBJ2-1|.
CASSLSTGAGGFYNEQFF
TGTGCCAGCAGTTTATCCACGGGGGCGGGAGGGTTCTACAATGAGCAGTTCTTC
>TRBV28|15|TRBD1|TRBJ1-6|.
CASRSTGGLNSPLHF
TGTGCCAGCAGGTCTACAGGGGGCCTTAATTCACCCCTCCACTTT
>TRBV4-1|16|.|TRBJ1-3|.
CASSQENRASGNTIYF
TGCGCCAGCAGCCAAGAAAACAGGGCGTCCGGAAACACCATATATTTT
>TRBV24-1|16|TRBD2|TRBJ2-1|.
CATSDYVTSGHNEQFF
TGTGCCACCAGTGATTATGTAACTAGCGGACACAATGAGCAGTTCTTC
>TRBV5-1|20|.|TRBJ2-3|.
CASSLRGTGGLAGYTDTQYF
TGCGCCAGCAGCTTGAGAGGGACAGGGGGACTAGCGGGCTACACAGATACGCAGTATTTT
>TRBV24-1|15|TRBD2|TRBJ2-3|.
CATSDGGRPTDTQYF
TGTGCCACCAGTGATGGCGGGAGACCCACAGATACGCAGTATTTT
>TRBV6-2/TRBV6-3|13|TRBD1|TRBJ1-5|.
CASSDRGGQPQHF
TGTGCCAGCAGCGACAGGGGCGGTCAGCCCCAGCATTTT
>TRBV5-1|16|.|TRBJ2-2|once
CASSLMVSGAGGELFF
TGCGCCAGCAGCTTGATGGTGTCGGGAGCGGGCGGGGAGCTGTTTTTT
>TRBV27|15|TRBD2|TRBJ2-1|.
CASRSGLEFYNEQFF
TGTGCCAGCCGGTCGGGACTAGAATTCTACAATGAGCAGTTCTTC
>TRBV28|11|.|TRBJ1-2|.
CASSFRVGYTF
TGTGCCAGCAGTTTCAGGGTTGGCTACACCTTC
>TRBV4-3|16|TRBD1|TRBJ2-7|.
CASSLVTGTGISKQYF
TGCGCCAGCAGCCTCGTAACCGGGACAGGGATAAGTAAGCAGTACTTC
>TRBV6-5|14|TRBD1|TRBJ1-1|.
CASSFRQGGTEAFF
TGTGCCAGCAGCTTTCGACAGGGAGGAACTGAAGCTTTCTTT
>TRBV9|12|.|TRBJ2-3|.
CASSLTGDTQYF
TGTGCCAGCAGCTTAACAGGAGATACGCAGTATTTT
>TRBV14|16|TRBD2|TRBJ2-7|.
CASSQGLAGLHYEQYF
TGTGCCAGCAGCCAAGGACTAGCGGGATTACACTACGAGCAGTACTTC
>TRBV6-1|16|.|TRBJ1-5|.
CASSATGLESNQPQHF
TGTGCCAGCAGTGCCACAGGGCTGGAAAGCAATCAGCCCCAGCATTTT
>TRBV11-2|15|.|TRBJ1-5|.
CASSLDSLGNQPQHF
TGTGCCAGCAGCTTAGATAGTCTTGGCAATCAGCCCCAGCATTTT
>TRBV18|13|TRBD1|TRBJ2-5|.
CASSPTGRETQYF
TGTGCCAGCTCACCGACAGGGCGAGAGACCCAGTACTTC